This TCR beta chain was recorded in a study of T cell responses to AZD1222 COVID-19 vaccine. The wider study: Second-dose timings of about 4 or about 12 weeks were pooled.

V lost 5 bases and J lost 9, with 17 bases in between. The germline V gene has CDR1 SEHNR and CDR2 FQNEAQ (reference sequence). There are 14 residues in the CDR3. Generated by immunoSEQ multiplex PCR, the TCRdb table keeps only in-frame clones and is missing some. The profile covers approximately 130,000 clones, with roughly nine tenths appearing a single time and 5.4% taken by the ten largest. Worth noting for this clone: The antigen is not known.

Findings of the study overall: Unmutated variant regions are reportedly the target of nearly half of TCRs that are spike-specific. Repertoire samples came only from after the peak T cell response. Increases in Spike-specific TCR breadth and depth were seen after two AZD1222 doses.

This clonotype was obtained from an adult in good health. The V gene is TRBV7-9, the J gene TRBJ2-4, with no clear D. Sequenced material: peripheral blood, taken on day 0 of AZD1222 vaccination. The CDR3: CASSVLAPPAIQYF. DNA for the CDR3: TGTGCCAGCAGCGTTCTGGCCCCGCCGGCCATTCAGTACTTC.